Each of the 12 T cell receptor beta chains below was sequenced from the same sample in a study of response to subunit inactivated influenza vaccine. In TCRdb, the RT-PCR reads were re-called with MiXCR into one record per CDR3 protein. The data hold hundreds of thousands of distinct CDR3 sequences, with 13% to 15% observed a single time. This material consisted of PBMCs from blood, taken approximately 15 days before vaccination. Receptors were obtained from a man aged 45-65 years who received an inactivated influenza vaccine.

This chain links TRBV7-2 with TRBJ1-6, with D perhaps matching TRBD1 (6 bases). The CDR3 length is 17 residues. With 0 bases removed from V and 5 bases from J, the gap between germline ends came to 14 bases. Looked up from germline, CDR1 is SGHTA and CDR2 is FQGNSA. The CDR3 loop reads CASSLAQTGANNSPLHF. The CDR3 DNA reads TGTGCCAGCAGCTTAGCGCAGACAGGTGCTAATAATTCACCCCTCCACTTT.

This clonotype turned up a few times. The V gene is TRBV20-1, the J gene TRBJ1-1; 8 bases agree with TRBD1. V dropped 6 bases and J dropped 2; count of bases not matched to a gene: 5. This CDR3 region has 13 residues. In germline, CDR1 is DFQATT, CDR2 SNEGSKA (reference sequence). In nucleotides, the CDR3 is TGCAGTGCCGCAGGGGGCGTAAACACTGAAGCTTTCTTT. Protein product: CSAAGGVNTEAFF.

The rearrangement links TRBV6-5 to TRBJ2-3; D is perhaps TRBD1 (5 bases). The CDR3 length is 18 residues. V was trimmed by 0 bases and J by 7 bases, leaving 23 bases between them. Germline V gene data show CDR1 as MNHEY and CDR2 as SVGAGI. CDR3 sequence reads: CASSYSIDRGDDRYTQYF. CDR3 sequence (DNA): TGTGCCAGCAGTTACTCGATCGATAGGGGTGACGACCGGTATACGCAGTATTTT.

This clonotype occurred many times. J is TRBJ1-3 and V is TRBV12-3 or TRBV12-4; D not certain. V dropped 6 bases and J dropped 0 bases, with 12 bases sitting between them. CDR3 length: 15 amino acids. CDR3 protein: CASSPDTASGNTIYF. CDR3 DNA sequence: TGTGCCAGCAGCCCCGACACTGCCTCTGGAAACACCATATATTTT.

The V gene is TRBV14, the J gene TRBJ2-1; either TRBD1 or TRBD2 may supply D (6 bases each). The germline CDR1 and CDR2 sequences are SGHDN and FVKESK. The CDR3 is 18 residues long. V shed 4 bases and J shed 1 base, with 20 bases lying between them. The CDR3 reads CASSPHGGTAPSYNEQFF. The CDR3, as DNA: TGTGCCAGCAGCCCTCACGGGGGCACAGCTCCTTCCTACAATGAGCAGTTCTTC. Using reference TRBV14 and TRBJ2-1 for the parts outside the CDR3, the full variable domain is EAGVTQFPSHSVIEKGQTVTLRCDPISGHDNLYWYRRVMGKEIKFLLHFVKESKQDESGMPNNRFLAERTGGTYSTLKVQPAELEDSGVYFCASSPHGGTAPSYNEQFFGPGTRLTVL.

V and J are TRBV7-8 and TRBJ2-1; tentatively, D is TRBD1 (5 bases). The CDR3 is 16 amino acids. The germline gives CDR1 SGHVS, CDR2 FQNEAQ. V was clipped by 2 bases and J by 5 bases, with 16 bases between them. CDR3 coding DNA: TGTGCCAGCAGCTTACAACGTGTGGCAGGGCACAATGAGCAGTTCTTC. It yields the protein CASSLQRVAGHNEQFF.

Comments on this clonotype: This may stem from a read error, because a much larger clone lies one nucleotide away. The CDR3 is CASSLNSGIAHEQSF. In DNA form, the CDR3 reads TGTGCCAGCAGCTTGAACAGCGGGATCGCCCATGAGCAGTCCTTC. The V and J genes are TRBV5-4 and TRBJ2-1; 7 bases fit TRBD2. The CDR3 is 15 residues long. CDR1 is SGHNT, CDR2 YYREEE, per germline (reference sequence).

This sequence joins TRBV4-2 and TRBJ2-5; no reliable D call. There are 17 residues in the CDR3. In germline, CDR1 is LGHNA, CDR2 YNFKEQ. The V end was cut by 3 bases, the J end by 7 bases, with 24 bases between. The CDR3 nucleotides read TGTGCCAGCAGCCAGACCAATTCCGGGTTACTCCTTGGGACCCAGTACTTC. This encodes CASSQTNSGLLLGTQYF.

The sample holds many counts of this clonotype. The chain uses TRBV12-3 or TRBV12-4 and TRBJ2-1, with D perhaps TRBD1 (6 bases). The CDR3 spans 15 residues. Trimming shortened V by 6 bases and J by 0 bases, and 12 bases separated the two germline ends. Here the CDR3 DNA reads TGTGCCAGCAGCGATACAGGGAGCTCCTACAATGAGCAGTTCTTC. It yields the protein CASSDTGSSYNEQFF.

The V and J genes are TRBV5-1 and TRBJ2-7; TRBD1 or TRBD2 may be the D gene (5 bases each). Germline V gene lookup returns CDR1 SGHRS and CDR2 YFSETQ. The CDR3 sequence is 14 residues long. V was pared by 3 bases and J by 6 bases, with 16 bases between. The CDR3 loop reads CASSWGNQEREQYF. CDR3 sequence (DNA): TGCGCCAGCAGCTGGGGGAATCAAGAGCGCGAGCAGTACTTC. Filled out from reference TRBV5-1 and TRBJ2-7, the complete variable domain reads KAGVTQTPRYLIKTRGQQVTLSCSPISGHRSVSWYQQTPGQGLQFLFEYFSETQRNKGNFPGRFSGRQFSNSRSEMNVSTLELGDSALYLCASSWGNQEREQYFGPGTRLTVT.

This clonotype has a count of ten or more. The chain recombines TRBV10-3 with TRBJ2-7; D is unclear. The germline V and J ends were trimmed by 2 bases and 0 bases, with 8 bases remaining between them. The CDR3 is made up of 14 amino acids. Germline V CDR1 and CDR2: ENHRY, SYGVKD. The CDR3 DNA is TGTGCCATCAGTGAGGCACGGTACTCCTACGAGCAGTACTTC. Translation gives CAISEARYSYEQYF.

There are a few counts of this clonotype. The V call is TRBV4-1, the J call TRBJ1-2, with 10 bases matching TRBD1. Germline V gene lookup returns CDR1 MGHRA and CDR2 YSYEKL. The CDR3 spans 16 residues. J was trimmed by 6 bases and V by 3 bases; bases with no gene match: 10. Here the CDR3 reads CASSHEATGGLNGYTF. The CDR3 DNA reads TGCGCCAGCAGCCATGAAGCGACAGGGGGCCTAAATGGCTACACCTTC.